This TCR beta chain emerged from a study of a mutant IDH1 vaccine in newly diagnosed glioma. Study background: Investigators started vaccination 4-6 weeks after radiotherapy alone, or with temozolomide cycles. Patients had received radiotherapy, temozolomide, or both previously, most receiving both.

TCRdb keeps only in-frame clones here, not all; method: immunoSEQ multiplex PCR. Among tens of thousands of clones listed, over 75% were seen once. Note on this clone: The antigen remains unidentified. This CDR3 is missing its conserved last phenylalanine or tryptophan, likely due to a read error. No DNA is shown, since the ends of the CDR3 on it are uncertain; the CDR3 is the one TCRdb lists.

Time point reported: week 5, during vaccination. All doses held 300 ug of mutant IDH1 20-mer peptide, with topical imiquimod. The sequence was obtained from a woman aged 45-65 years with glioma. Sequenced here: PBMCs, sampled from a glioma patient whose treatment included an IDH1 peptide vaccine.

The CDR3 reads CASSPTAP. The chain uses TRBV5-5 and TRBJ1-2. Germline assignment: CDR1 SGHKS and CDR2 YYEKEE (reference sequence). The CDR3 has 8 amino acids, counting both end residues.